This T cell receptor beta chain stems from a study of T cells in narcolepsy. Overall study context: Donors had narcolepsy type 1 or type 2, or were healthy controls.

Sequencing used immunoSEQ multiplex PCR; TCRdb keeps in-frame clones, though not all of them. The sample has under 35,000 clones; roughly 88% are singletons. Per germline, CDR1 LGHNA and CDR2 YNFKEQ. CDR3 size: 15 residues. Deletions cut 0 bases from V and 5 bases from J, with 13 bases between. Sequenced sample: CD45RA- memory CD4+ T cells from PBMCs. The genes are TRBV4-2 and TRBJ2-5; D might be TRBD2 (7 bases). The sequence was obtained from a human donor with narcolepsy. DNA for the CDR3: TGTGCCAGCAGCCAAGATAAGGGGGGGTGGGAGACCCAGTACTTC. Translating gives CASSQDKGGWETQYF.